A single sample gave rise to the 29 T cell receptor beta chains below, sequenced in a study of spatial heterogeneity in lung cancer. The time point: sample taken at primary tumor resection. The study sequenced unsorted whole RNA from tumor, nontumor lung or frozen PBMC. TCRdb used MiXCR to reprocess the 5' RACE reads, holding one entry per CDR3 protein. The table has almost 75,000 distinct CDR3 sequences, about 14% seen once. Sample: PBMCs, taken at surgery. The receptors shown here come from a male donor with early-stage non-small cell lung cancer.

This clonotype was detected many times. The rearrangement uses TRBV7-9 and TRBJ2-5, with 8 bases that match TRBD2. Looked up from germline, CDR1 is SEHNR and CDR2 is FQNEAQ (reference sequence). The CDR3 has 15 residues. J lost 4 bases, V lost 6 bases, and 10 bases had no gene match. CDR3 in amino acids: CASRKGAGALETQYF. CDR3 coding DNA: TGTGCCAGCAGGAAGGGAGCGGGAGCGTTAGAGACCCAGTACTTC.

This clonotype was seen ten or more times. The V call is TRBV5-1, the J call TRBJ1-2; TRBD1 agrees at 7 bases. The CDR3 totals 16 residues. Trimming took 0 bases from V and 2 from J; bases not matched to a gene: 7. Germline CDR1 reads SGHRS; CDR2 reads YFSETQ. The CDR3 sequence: CASSLGGQATNYGYTF. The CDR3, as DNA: TGCGCCAGCAGCTTGGGCGGACAGGCAACCAACTATGGCTACACCTTC.

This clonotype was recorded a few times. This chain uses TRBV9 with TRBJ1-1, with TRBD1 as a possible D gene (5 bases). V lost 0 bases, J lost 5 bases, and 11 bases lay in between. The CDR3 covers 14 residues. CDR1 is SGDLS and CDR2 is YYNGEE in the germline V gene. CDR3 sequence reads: CASSVGQGWTEAFF. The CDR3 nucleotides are TGTGCCAGCAGCGTAGGGCAGGGATGGACTGAAGCTTTCTTT.

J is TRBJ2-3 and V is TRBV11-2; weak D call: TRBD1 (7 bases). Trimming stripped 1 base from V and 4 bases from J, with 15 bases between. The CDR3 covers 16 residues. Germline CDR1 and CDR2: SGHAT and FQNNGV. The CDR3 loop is CASSLVAGGWSDTQYF. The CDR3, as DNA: TGTGCCAGCAGCTTAGTTGCAGGGGGGTGGTCAGATACGCAGTATTTT. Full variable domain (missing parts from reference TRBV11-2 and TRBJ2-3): EAGVAQSPRYKIIEKRQSVAFWCNPISGHATLYWYQQILGQGPKLLIQFQNNGVVDDSQLPKDRFSAERLKGVDSTLKIQPAKLEDSAVYLCASSLVAGGWSDTQYFGPGTRLTVL.

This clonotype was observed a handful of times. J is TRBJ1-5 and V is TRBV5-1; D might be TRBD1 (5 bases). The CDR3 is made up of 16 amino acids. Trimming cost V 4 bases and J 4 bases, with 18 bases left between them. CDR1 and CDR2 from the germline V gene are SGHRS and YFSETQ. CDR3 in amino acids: CASSPEAGAGNQPQHF. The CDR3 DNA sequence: TGCGCCAGCAGCCCGGAGGCCGGGGCTGGGAATCAGCCCCAGCATTTT.

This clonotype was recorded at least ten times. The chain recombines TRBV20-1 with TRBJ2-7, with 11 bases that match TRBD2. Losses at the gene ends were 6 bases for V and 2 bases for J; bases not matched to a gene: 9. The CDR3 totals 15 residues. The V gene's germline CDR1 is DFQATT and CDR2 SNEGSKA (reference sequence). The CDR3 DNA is TGCAGTGCGGAGGACCAACTAGCGGGAGCCTACGAGCAGTACTTC. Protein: CSAEDQLAGAYEQYF.

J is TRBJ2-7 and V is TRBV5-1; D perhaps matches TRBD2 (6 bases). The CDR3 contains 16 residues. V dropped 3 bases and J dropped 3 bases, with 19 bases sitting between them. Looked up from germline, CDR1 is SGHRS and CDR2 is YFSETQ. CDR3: CASSSGDWDADYEQYF. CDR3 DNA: TGCGCCAGCAGCTCCGGGGACTGGGACGCCGACTACGAGCAGTACTTC.

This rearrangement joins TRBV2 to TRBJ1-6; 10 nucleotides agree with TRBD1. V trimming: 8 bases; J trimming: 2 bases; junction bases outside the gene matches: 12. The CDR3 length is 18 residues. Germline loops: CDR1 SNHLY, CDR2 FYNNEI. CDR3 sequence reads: CASVALGTGVPYNSPLHF. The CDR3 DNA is TGTGCCAGCGTCGCCCTTGGGACAGGGGTTCCCTATAATTCACCCCTCCACTTT.

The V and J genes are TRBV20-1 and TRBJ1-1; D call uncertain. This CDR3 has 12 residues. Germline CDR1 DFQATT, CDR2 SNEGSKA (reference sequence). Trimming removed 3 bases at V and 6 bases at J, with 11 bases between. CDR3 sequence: CSASSPSPEAFF. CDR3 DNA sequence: TGCAGTGCTAGTTCCCCGTCACCTGAAGCTTTCTTT.

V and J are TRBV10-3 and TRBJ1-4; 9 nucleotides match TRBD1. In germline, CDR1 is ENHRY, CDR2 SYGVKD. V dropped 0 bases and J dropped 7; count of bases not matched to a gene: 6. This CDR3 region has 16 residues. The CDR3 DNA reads TGTGCCATCAGTGAGTCCCGGACAGGGGATTTTGAAAAACTGTTTTTT. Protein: CAISESRTGDFEKLFF.

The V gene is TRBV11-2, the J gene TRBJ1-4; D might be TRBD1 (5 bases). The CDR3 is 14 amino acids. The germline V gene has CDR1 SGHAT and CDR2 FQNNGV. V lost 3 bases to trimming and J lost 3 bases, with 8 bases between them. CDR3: CASSFSGSNEKLFF. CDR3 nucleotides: TGTGCCAGCAGCTTCTCAGGGTCTAATGAAAAACTGTTTTTT. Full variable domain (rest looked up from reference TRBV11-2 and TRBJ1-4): EAGVAQSPRYKIIEKRQSVAFWCNPISGHATLYWYQQILGQGPKLLIQFQNNGVVDDSQLPKDRFSAERLKGVDSTLKIQPAKLEDSAVYLCASSFSGSNEKLFFGSGTQLSVL.

Here the CDR3 DNA reads TGTGCCAGCAGCCCGGGACAGATGAACACTGAAGCTTTCTTT. Residues: CASSPGQMNTEAFF. This chain joins TRBV6-5 and TRBJ1-1, with TRBD1 matching over 7 bases. The CDR3 consists of 14 residues. The ends lost 6 bases at V and 0 bases at J; junction bases unmatched: 4. Germline CDR1 is MNHEY and CDR2 is SVGAGI.

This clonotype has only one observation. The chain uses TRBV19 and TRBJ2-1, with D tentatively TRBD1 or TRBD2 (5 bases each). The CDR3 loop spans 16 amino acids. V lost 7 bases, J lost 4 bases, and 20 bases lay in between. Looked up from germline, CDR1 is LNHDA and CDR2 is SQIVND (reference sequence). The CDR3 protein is CASNAGASWGYNEQFF. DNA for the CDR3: TGTGCCAGTAATGCCGGGGCCTCCTGGGGTTACAATGAGCAGTTCTTC.

CDR3 coding DNA: TGTGCCAGCAGTGAATTAGGCCCGAACACTGAAGCTTTCTTT. It codes for CASSELGPNTEAFF. The chain joins TRBV2 to TRBJ1-1; the D is unclear. This CDR3 is 14 amino acids long. V lost 2 bases and J 1 base, leaving 8 bases between the germline ends. The germline V gene has CDR1 SNHLY and CDR2 FYNNEI.

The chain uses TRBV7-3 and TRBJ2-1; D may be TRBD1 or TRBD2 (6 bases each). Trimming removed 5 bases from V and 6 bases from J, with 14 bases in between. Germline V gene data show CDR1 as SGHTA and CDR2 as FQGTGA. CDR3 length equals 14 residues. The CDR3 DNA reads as TGTGCCAGCAGCCTCGGCGGGACATCCAATGAGCAGTTCTTC. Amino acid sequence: CASSLGGTSNEQFF.

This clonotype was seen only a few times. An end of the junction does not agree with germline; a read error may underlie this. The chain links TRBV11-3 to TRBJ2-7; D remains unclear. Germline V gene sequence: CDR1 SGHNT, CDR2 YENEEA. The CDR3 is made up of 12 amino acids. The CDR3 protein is CASSLDTYEQYF. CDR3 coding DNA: TGTGCCAGCAGCCTAGATACCTACGAGCAGTACTTC.

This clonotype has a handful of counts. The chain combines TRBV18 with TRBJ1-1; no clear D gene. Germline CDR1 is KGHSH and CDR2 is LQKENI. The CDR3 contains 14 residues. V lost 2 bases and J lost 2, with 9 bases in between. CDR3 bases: TGTGCCAGCTCACCAGAGATTCGAAACACTGAAGCTTTCTTT. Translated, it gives CASSPEIRNTEAFF.

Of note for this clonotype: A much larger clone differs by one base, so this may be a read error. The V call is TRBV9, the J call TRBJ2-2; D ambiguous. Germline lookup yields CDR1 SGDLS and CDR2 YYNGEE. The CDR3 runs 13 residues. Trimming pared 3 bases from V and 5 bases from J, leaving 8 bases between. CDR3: CASSELETGELFF. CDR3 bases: TGTGCCAGCAGCGAATTGGAAACCGGGGAGCTGTTTTTT.

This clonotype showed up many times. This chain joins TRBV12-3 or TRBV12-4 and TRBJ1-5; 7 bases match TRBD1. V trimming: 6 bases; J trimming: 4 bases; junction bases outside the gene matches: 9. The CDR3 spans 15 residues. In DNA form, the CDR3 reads TGTGCCAGCAGCCGCCAGGGGGTGCTTAATCAGCCCCAGCATTTT. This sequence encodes CASSRQGVLNQPQHF.

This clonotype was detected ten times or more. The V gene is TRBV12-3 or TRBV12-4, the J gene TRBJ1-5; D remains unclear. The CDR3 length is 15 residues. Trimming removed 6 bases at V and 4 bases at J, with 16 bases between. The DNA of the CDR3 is TGTGCCAGCAGGCTGGGAAAGGACTGGAATCAGCCCCAGCATTTT. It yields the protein CASRLGKDWNQPQHF.

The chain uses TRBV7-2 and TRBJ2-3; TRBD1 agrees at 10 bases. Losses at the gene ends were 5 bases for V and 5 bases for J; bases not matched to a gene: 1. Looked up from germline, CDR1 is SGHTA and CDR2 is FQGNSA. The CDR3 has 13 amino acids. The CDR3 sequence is CASSGDRGDTQYF. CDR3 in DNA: TGTGCCAGCAGCGGGGACAGGGGAGATACGCAGTATTTT. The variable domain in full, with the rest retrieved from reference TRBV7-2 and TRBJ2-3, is GAGVSQSPSNKVTEKGKDVELRCDPISGHTALYWYRQSLGQGLEFLIYFQGNSAPDKSGLPSDRFSAERTGGSVSTLTIQRTQQEDSAVYLCASSGDRGDTQYFGPGTRLTVL.

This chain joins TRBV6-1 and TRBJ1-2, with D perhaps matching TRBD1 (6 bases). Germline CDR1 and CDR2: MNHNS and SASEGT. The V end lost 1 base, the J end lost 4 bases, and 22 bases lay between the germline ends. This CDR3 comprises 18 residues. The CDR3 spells CASSEVETGLALGYGYTF. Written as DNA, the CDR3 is TGTGCCAGCAGTGAAGTTGAGACAGGATTGGCTTTGGGCTATGGCTACACCTTC.

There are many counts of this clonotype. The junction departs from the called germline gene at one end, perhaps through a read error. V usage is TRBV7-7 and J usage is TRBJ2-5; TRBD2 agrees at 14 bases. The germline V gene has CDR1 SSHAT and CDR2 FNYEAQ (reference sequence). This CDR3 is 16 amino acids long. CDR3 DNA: TGTGCTAGCAGCGTCGGGACTAGCGGGAGTTTCGAGACCCAGTACTTC. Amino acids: CASSVGTSGSFETQYF.

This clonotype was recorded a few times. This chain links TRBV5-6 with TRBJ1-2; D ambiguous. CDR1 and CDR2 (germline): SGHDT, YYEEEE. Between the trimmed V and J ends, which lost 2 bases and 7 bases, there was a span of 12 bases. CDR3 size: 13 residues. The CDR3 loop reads CASSLGRSSGYTF. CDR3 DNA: TGTGCCAGCAGCTTAGGGCGGAGCAGTGGCTACACCTTC.

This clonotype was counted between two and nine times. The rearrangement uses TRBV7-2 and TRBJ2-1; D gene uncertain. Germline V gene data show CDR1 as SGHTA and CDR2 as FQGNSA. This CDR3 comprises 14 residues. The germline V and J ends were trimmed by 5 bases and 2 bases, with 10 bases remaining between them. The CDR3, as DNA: TGTGCCAGCAGCCTCCAATCAGCCTACAATGAGCAGTTCTTC. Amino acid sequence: CASSLQSAYNEQFF.

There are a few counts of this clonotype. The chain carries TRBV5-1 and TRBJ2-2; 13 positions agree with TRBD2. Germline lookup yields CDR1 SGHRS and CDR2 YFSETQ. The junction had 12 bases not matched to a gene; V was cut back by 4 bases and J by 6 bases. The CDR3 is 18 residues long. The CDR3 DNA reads TGCGCCAGCAGCCGAAATGGACTAGCGGGAGTTAGATCCGGGGAGCTGTTTTTT. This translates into CASSRNGLAGVRSGELFF.

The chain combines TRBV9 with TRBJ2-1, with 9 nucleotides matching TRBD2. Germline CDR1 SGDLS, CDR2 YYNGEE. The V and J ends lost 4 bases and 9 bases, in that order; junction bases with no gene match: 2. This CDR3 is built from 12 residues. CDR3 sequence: CASSLTSGEQFF. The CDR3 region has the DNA TGTGCCAGCAGCCTGACTAGCGGTGAGCAGTTCTTC.

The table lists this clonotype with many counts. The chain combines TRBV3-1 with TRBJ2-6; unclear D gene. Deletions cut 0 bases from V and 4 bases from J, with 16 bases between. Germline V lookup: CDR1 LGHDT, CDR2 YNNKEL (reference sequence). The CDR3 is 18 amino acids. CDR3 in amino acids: CASSQEASPWAGANVLTF. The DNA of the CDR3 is TGTGCCAGCAGCCAAGAAGCAAGTCCCTGGGCGGGGGCCAACGTCCTGACTTTC.

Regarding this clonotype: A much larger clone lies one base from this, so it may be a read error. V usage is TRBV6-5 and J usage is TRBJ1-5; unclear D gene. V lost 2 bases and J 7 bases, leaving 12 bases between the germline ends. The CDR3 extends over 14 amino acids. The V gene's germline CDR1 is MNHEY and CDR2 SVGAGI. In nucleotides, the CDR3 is TGTGCCAGCAGTTACAAAAAGGGAGGCCAGCCCCAGCATTTT. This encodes CASSYKKGGQPQHF.